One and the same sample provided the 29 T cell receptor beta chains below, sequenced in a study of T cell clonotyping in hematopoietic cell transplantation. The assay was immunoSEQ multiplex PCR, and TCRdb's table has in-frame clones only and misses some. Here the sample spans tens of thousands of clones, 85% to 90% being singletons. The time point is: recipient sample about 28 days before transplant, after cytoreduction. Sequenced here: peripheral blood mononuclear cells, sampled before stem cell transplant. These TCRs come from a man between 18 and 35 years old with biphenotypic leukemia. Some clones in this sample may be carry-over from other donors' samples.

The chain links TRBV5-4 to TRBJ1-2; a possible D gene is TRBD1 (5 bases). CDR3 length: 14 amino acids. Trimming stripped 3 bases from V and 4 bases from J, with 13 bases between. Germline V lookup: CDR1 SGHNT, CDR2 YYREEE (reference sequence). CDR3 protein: CASSSGLGAYGYTF. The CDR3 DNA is TGTGCCAGCAGCTCCGGGCTCGGGGCCTATGGCTACACCTTC.

The CDR3 DNA reads as TGTGCCAGCAGCGCGGACAGGGAAGAGTACTACGAGCAGTACTTC. Its protein is CASSADREEYYEQYF. The chain links TRBV5-6 to TRBJ2-7, with 8 bases lining up with TRBD1. J was trimmed by 3 bases and V by 4 bases; bases with no gene match: 9. The germline CDR1 and CDR2 sequences are SGHDT and YYEEEE. This CDR3 is 15 amino acids long.

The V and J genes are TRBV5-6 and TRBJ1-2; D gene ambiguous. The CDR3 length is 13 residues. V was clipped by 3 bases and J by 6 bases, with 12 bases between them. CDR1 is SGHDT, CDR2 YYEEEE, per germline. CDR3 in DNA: TGTGCCAGCAGCTCGGGCCCTTCCGATGGCTACACCTTC. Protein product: CASSSGPSDGYTF.

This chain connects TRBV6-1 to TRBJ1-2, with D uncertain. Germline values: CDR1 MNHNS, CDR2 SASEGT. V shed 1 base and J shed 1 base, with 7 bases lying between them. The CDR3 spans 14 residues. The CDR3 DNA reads TGTGCCAGCAGTGAAGGGGGAAATAACTATGGCTACACCTTC. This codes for CASSEGGNNYGYTF.

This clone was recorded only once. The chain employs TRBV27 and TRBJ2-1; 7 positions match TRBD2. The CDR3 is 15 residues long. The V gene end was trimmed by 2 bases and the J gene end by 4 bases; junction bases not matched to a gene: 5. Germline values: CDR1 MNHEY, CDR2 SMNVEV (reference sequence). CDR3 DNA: TGTGCCAGCAGTTTAGGGGGAGGGGCGTACAATGAGCAGTTCTTC. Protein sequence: CASSLGGGAYNEQFF.

CDR3 DNA: TGTGCCACCAGCAGAGCTCGGGGGGGCAACACTGAAGCTTTCTTT. Amino acids: CATSRARGGNTEAFF. This rearrangement joins TRBV15 to TRBJ1-1; weak D call: TRBD1 (6 bases). V gave up 1 base and J gave up 2 bases, with 11 bases separating them. CDR1 and CDR2 (germline): LNHNV, YYDKDF (reference sequence). The CDR3 is 15 amino acids.

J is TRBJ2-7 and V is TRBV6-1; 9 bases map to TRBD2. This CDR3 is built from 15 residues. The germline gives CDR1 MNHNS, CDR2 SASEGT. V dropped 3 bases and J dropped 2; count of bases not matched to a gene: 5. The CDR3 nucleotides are TGTGCCAGCAGTGAGAGCGGGGGGATCCCCTACGAGCAGTACTTC. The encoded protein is CASSESGGIPYEQYF.

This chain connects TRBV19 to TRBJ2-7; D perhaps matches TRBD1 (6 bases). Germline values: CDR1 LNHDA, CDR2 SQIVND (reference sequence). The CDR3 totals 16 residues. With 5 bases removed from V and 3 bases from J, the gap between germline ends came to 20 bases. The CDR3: CASSSDRSRPGYEQYF. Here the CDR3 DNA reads TGTGCCAGTAGTTCCGACAGGAGCCGTCCAGGCTACGAGCAGTACTTC.

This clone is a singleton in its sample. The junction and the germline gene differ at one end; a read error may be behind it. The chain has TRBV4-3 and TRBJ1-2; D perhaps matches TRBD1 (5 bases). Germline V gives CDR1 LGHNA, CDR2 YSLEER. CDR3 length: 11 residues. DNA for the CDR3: TGCGCCAGCAGCCAAGGTTCAGGGTTTTTCTTC. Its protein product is CASSQGSGFFF.

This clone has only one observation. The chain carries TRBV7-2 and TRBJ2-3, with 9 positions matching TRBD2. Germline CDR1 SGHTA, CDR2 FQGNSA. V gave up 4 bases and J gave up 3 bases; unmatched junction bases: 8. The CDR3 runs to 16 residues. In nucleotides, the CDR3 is TGTGCCAGCAGCTCCTATAGCGGGGGTATGACAGATACGCAGTATTTT. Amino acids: CASSSYSGGMTDTQYF.

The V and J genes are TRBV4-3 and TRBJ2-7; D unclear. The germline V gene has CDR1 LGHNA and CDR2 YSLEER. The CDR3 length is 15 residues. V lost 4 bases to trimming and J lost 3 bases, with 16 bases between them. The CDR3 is CASSRRLSGDYEQYF. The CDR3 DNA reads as TGCGCCAGCAGCCGTCGGTTGTCGGGCGACTACGAGCAGTACTTC.

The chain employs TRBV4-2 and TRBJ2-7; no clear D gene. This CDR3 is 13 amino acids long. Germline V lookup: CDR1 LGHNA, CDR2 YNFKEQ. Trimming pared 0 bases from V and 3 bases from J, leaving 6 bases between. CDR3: CASSQDSSYEQYF. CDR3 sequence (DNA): TGTGCCAGCAGCCAAGATAGTAGCTACGAGCAGTACTTC.

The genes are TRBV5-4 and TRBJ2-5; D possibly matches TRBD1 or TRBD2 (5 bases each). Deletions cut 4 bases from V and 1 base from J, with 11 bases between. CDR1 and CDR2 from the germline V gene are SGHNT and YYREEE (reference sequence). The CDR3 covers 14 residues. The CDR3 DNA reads TGTGCCAGCAGCCGAGTCGGGGCCCAAGAGACCCAGTACTTC. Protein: CASSRVGAQETQYF.

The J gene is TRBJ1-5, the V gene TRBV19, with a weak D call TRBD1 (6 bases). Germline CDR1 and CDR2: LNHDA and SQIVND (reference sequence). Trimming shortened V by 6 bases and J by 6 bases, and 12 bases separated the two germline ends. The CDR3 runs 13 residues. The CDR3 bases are TGTGCCAGTAGATTAGGGGGTGTTCAGCCCCAGCATTTT. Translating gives CASRLGGVQPQHF.

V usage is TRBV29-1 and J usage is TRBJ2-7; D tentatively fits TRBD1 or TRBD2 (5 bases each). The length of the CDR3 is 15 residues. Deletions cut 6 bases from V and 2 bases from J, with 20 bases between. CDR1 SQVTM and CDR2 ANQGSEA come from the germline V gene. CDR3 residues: CSVVSRARGAYEQYF. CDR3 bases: TGCAGCGTCGTGAGCCGTGCGCGAGGGGCCTACGAGCAGTACTTC.

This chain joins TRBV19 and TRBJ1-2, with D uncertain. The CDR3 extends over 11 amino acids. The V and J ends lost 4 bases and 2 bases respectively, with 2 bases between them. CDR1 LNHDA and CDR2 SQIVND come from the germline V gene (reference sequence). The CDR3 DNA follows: TGTGCCAGTAGTAGAAACTATGGCTACACCTTC. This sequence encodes CASSRNYGYTF.

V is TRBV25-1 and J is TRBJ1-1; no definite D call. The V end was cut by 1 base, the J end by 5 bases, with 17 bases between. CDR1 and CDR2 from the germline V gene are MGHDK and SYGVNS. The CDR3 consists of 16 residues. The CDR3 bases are TGTGCCAGCAGTGAATGGTGGACTCCTAAGGGAACTGAAGCTTTCTTT. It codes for CASSEWWTPKGTEAFF.

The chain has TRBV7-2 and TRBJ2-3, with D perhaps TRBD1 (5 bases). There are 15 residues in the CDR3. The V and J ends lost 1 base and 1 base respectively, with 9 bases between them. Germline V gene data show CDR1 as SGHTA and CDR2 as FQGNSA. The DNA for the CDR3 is TGTGCCAGCAGCTTAGGGGGCTTCCGCACAGATACGCAGTATTTT. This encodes CASSLGGFRTDTQYF.

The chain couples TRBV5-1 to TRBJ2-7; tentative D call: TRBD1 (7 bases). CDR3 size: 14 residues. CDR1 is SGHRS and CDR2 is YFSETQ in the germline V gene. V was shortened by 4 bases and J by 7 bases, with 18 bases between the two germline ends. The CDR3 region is CASSPGGGPGEQYF. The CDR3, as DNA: TGCGCCAGCAGCCCAGGAGGGGGCCCTGGAGAGCAGTACTTC. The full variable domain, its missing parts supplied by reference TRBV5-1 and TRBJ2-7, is KAGVTQTPRYLIKTRGQQVTLSCSPISGHRSVSWYQQTPGQGLQFLFEYFSETQRNKGNFPGRFSGRQFSNSRSEMNVSTLELGDSALYLCASSPGGGPGEQYFGPGTRLTVT.

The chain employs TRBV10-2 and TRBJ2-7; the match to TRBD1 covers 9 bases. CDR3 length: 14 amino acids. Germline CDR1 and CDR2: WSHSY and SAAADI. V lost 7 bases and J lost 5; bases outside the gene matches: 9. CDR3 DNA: TGCGCCAGCAACGCCGGGACAGGGACGAACGAGCAGTACTTC. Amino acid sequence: CASNAGTGTNEQYF.

The CDR3 coding sequence is TGTGCCAGCAGCGAACTAGCGGGGGGGCGGGCAGATACGCAGTATTTT. This translates into CASSELAGGRADTQYF. The rearrangement uses TRBV7-3 and TRBJ2-3; 13 bases line up with TRBD2. Germline V gene lookup returns CDR1 SGHTA and CDR2 FQGTGA. V was pared by 5 bases and J by 4 bases, with 6 bases of the junction left unmatched. The CDR3 totals 16 residues. The whole variable domain, remainder taken from reference TRBV7-3 and TRBJ2-3, is GAGVSQTPSNKVTEKGKYVELRCDPISGHTALYWYRQSLGQGPEFLIYFQGTGAADDSGLPNDRFFAVRPEGSVSTLKIQRTERGDSAVYLCASSELAGGRADTQYFGPGTRLTVL.

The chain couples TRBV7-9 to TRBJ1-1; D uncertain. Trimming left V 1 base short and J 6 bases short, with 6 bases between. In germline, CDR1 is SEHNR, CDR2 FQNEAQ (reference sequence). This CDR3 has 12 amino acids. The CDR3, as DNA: TGTGCCAGCAGCTTAGGACCCCCTGAAGCTTTCTTT. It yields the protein CASSLGPPEAFF.

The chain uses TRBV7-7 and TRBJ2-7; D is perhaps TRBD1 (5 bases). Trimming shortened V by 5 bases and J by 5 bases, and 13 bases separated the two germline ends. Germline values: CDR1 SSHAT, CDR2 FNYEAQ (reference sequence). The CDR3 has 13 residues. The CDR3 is CASSPAAGNEQYF. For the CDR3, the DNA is TGTGCCAGCAGCCCCGCAGCAGGGAACGAGCAGTACTTC.

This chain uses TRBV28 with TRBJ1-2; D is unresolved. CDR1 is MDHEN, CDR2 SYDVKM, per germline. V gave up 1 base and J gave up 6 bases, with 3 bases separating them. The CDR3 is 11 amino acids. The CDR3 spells CASSLLHGYTF. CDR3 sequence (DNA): TGTGCCAGCAGTTTATTACATGGCTACACCTTC.

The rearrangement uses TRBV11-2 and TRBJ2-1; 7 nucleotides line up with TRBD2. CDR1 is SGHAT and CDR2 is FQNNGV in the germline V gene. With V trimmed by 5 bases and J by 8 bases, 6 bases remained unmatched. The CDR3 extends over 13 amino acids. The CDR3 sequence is CASSVRLADEQFF. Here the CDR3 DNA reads TGTGCCAGCAGCGTCCGACTAGCAGATGAGCAGTTCTTC.

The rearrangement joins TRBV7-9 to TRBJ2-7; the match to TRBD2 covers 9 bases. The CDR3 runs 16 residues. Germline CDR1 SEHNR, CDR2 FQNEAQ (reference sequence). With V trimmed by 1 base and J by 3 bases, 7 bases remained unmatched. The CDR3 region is CASSLGGGRGFYEQYF. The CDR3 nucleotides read TGTGCCAGCAGCTTAGGGGGCGGGAGGGGTTTCTACGAGCAGTACTTC.

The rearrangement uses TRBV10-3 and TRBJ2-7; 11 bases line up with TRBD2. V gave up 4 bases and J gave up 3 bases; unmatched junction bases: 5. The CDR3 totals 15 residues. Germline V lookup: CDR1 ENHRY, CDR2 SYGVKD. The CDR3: CAISVTGTSGYEQYF. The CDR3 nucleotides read TGTGCCATCAGTGTAACCGGGACTAGCGGCTACGAGCAGTACTTC.

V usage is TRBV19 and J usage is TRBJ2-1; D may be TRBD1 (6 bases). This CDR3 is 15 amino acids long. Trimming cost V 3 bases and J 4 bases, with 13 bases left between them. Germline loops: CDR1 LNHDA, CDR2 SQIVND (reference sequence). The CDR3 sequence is CASSIQGLWYNEQFF. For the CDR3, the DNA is TGTGCCAGTAGTATCCAGGGGTTGTGGTACAATGAGCAGTTCTTC.

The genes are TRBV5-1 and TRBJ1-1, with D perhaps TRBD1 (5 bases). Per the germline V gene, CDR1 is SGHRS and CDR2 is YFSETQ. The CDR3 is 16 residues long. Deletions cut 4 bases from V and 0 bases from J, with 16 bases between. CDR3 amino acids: CASSLGDVSMNTEAFF. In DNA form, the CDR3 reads TGCGCCAGCAGCCTGGGGGACGTAAGCATGAACACTGAAGCTTTCTTT.